This TCR beta chain was obtained from a study of beta chain features in type 1 diabetes. This clone has just a few counts. The whole isolated RNA underwent reverse transcription, so sequencing captured expressed TCRB transcripts. Libraries were prepared by immunoSEQ multiplex PCR; TCRdb keeps only in-frame clonotypes and omits some of them. This table holds 200,000 to 250,000 clones, about 10% found once. The length of the CDR3 is 15 residues. Germline V gene sequence: CDR1 SGHRS, CDR2 YFSETQ. Trimming left V 4 bases short and J 0 bases short, with 13 bases between. The chain carries TRBV5-1 and TRBJ1-1, with no clear D. Sequencing was performed on naive CD4+ T cells from blood. The clonotype comes from a woman aged 18-29 years in good health. The CDR3 spells CASSLDMPMNTEAFF. CDR3 in DNA: TGCGCCAGCAGCCTCGACATGCCCATGAACACTGAAGCTTTCTTT.